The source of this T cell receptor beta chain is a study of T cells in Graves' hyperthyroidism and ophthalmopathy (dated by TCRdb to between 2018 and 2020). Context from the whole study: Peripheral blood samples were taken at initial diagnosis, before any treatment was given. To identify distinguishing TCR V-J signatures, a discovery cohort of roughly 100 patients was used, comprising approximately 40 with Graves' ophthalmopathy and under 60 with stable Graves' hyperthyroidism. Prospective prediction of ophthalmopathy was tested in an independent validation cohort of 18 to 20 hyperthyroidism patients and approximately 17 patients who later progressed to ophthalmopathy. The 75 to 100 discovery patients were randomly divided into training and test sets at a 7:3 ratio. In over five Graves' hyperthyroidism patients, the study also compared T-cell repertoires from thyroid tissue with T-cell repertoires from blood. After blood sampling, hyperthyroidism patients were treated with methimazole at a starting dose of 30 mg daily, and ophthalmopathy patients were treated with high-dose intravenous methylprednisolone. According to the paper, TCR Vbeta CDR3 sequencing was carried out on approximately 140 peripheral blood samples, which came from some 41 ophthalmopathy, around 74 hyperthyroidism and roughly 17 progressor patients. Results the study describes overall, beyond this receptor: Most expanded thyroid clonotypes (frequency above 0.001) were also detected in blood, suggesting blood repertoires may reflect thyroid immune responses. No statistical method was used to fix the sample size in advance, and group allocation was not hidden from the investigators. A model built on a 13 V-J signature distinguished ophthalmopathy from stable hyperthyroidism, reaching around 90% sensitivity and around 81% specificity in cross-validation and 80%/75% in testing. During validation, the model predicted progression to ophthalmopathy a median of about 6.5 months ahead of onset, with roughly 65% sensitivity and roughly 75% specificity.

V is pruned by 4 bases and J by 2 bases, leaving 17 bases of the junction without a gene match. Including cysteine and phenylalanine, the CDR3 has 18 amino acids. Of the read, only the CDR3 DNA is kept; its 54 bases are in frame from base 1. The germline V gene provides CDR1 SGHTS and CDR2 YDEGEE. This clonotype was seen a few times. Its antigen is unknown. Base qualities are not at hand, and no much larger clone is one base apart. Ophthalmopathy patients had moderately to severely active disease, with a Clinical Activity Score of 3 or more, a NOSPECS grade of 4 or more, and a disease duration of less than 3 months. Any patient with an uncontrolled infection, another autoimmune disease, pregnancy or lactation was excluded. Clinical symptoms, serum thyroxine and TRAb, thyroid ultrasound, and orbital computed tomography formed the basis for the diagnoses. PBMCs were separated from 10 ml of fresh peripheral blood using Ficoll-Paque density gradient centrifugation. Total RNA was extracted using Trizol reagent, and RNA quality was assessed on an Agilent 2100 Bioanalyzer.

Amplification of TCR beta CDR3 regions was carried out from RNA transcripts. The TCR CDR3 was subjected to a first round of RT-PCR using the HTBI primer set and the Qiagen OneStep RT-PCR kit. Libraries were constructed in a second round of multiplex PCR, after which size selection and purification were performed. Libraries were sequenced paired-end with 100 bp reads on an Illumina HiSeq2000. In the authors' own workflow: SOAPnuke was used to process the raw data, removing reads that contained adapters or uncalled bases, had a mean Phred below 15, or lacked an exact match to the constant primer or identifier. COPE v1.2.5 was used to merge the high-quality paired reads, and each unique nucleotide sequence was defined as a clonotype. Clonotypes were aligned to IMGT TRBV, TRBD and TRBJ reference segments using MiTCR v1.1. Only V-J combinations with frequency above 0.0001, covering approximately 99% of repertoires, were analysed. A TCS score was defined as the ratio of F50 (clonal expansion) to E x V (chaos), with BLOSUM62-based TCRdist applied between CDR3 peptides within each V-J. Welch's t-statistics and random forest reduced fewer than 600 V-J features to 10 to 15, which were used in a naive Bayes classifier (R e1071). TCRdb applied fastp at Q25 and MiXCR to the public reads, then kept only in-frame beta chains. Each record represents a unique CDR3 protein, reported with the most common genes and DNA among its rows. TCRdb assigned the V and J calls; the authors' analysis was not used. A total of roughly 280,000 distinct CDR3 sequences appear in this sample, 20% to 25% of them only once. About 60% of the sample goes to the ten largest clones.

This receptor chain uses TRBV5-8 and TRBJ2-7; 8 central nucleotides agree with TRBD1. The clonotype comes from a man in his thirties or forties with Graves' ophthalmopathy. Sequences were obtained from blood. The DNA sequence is TGTGCCAGCAGCCCACCCGGGTGGCAGGGGGCTAGGGCCTACGAGCAGTACTTC. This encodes CASSPPGWQGARAYEQYF.